What follows are 28 T cell receptor beta chains derived from one specimen sequenced in a study of blood T cell repertoires in COVID-19. Sequencing used immunoSEQ multiplex PCR; TCRdb keeps in-frame clones, though not all of them. The table lists approximately 150,000 clones, roughly 87% of them singletons. The sample comprised peripheral blood. These receptors came from a human donor in a cohort sampled during active COVID-19.

The chain carries TRBV7-9 and TRBJ1-4; D is possibly TRBD1 (6 bases). Germline lookup yields CDR1 SEHNR and CDR2 FQNEAQ (reference sequence). This CDR3 comprises 15 residues. Trimming cost V 1 base and J 8 bases, with 14 bases left between them. The CDR3, as DNA: TGTGCCAGCAGCTTAGGATTACAGGGAACCGAAAAACTGTTTTTT. This encodes CASSLGLQGTEKLFF. Filled out from reference TRBV7-9 and TRBJ1-4, the complete variable domain reads DTGVSQNPRHKITKRGQNVTFRCDPISEHNRLYWYRQTLGQGPEFLTYFQNEAQLEKSRLLSDRFSAERPKGSFSTLEIQRTEQGDSAMYLCASSLGLQGTEKLFFGSGTQLSVL.

V gene TRBV9 combines with J gene TRBJ2-7, with TRBD2 as a possible D gene (6 bases). Germline-derived CDR1 and CDR2 are SGDLS and YYNGEE. The CDR3 is made up of 15 amino acids. V was pared by 0 bases and J by 0 bases, with 10 bases between. CDR3 nucleotide sequence: TGTGCCAGCAGCGTAGATAGCGGTTTCTCCTACGAGCAGTACTTC. Translating gives CASSVDSGFSYEQYF.

V gene TRBV19 combines with J gene TRBJ2-5, with TRBD2 identical over 8 bases. Germline V gene lookup returns CDR1 LNHDA and CDR2 SQIVND (reference sequence). This CDR3 comprises 16 residues. Trimming cost V 3 bases and J 0 bases; bases outside gene matches: 6. The CDR3 bases are TGTGCCAGTAGTATTAGAGCGGGAGCGAACCAAGAGACCCAGTACTTC. Protein sequence: CASSIRAGANQETQYF.

The gene calls are TRBV27 and TRBJ2-7; 8 bases are a match to TRBD2. This CDR3 contains 14 residues. CDR1 MNHEY and CDR2 SMNVEV come from the germline V gene (reference sequence). V shed 2 bases and J 5 bases; nucleotides not matched to a gene: 5. CDR3 in DNA: TGTGCCAGCAGTTTAATTCCAGCGGGGGACGAGCAGTACTTC. Protein: CASSLIPAGDEQYF.

The chain links TRBV6-2 or TRBV6-3 to TRBJ1-1, with D hard to call. Deletions cut 5 bases from V and 4 bases from J, with 20 bases between. The CDR3 spans 16 residues. Germline V gene lookup returns CDR1 MNHEY and CDR2 SVGEGT. The CDR3 loop is CASSPPSSGGSTEAFF. Here the CDR3 DNA reads TGTGCCAGCAGTCCCCCTTCGAGTGGCGGGAGCACTGAAGCTTTCTTT.

CDR3 sequence: CASSGRGSNQPQHF. DNA for the CDR3: TGTGCCAGCAGTGGCAGGGGCAGCAATCAGCCCCAGCATTTT. The chain carries TRBV27 and TRBJ1-5; D is perhaps TRBD1 (6 bases). Trimming shortened V by 5 bases and J by 1 base, and 9 bases separated the two germline ends. Germline CDR1 reads MNHEY; CDR2 reads SMNVEV (reference sequence). The CDR3 loop spans 14 amino acids.

CDR3 protein: CASSPPGLAGISTDTQYF. CDR3 DNA: TGCGCCAGCAGCCCCCCGGGACTAGCGGGAATTAGCACAGATACGCAGTATTTT. The chain carries TRBV5-1 and TRBJ2-3, with 13 bases that match TRBD2. V trimming: 4 bases; J trimming: 0 bases; junction bases outside the gene matches: 8. The CDR3 contains 18 residues. Germline V gene lookup returns CDR1 SGHRS and CDR2 YFSETQ.

The chain joins TRBV13 to TRBJ2-3, with a tentative D call TRBD2 (7 bases). This CDR3 region has 16 residues. The V gene lost 4 bases and the J gene lost 2 bases, with 16 bases spanning the gap. The germline V gene encodes CDR1 PRHDT and CDR2 FYEKMQ (reference sequence). The CDR3 DNA follows: TGTGCCAGCAGCTCTCGGGGGGCCTCCATCACAGATACGCAGTATTTT. Protein sequence: CASSSRGASITDTQYF.

The V and J genes are TRBV15 and TRBJ2-5; perhaps TRBD1 as D (6 bases). The CDR3 sequence is 14 residues long. The V end lost 4 bases, the J end lost 2 bases, and 11 bases lay between the germline ends. The germline gives CDR1 LNHNV, CDR2 YYDKDF (reference sequence). As DNA, the CDR3 is TGTGCCACCAGCAACGGACAGATACAAGAGACCCAGTACTTC. Its protein product is CATSNGQIQETQYF.

This sequence joins TRBV28 and TRBJ2-7; 7 bases align to TRBD1. V shed 6 bases, J shed 0 bases, and the junction held 8 bases outside the gene matches. The CDR3 length is 15 residues. Looked up from germline, CDR1 is MDHEN and CDR2 is SYDVKM. The CDR3 sequence is CASRDKWDSSYEQYF. The DNA of the CDR3 is TGTGCCAGCAGGGATAAATGGGACAGCTCCTACGAGCAGTACTTC.

This clone was detected a few times. This chain links TRBV19 with TRBJ1-2; 9 nucleotides agree with TRBD1. Germline CDR1 and CDR2: LNHDA and SQIVND (reference sequence). The junction had 9 bases not matched to a gene; V was cut back by 4 bases and J by 6 bases. This CDR3 is 15 amino acids long. CDR3 nucleotides: TGTGCCAGTAGTACTCCGGGACAGGGTAAGGATGGCTACACCTTC. This codes for CASSTPGQGKDGYTF.

The chain carries TRBV6-2 or TRBV6-3 and TRBJ2-7; 7 positions agree with TRBD2. J lost 0 bases, V lost 6 bases, and 5 bases had no gene match. The CDR3 covers 14 residues. In germline, CDR1 is MNHEY, CDR2 SVGEGT. CDR3 sequence: CASSERGYSYEQYF. The CDR3 nucleotides read TGTGCCAGCAGCGAGCGGGGCTACTCCTACGAGCAGTACTTC.

CDR3 region: CASSLAGTSPDTQYF. DNA for the CDR3: TGCGCCAGCAGCTTGGCCGGGACTAGCCCAGATACGCAGTATTTT. The chain has TRBV5-1 and TRBJ2-3; the match to TRBD2 covers 9 bases. Unmatched junction bases numbered 3, after V lost 0 bases and J lost 4 bases. The CDR3 consists of 15 residues. Per germline, CDR1 SGHRS and CDR2 YFSETQ.

The chain uses TRBV13 and TRBJ2-5; maybe TRBD1 (6 bases). V lost 5 bases to trimming and J lost 2 bases, with 12 bases between them. Germline assignment: CDR1 PRHDT and CDR2 FYEKMQ (reference sequence). CDR3 length: 14 amino acids. The CDR3 nucleotides read TGTGCCAGCAGCCCCGGGACAAATCAAGAGACCCAGTACTTC. Translating it yields CASSPGTNQETQYF. The whole variable domain, filled in from reference TRBV13 and TRBJ2-5, reads AAGVIQSPRHLIKEKRETATLKCYPIPRHDTVYWYQQGPGQDPQFLISFYEKMQSDKGSIPDRFSAQQFSDYHSELNMSSLELGDSALYFCASSPGTNQETQYFGPGTRLLVL.

The chain recombines TRBV7-2 with TRBJ1-2; 10 bases agree with TRBD1. Germline CDR1 SGHTA, CDR2 FQGNSA. This CDR3 contains 15 residues. V trimming: 4 bases; J trimming: 3 bases; junction bases outside the gene matches: 5. The CDR3 nucleotides read TGTGCCAGCAGCTACCGGACAGGGGGGGACTATGGCTACACCTTC. Amino acid sequence: CASSYRTGGDYGYTF.

The CDR3 sequence is CASSLSQGRSNQPQHF. CDR3 nucleotides: TGTGCCAGCAGCTTAAGCCAGGGTCGGAGCAATCAGCCCCAGCATTTT. The gene calls are TRBV11-1 and TRBJ1-5; a weak D match, TRBD1 (5 bases). The length of the CDR3 is 16 residues. V shed 2 bases and J shed 1 base, with 12 bases lying between them. CDR1 SGHAT and CDR2 FQDESV come from the germline V gene (reference sequence). Variable domain in full (rest from reference TRBV11-1 and TRBJ1-5): EAEVAQSPRYKITEKSQAVAFWCDPISGHATLYWYRQILGQGPELLVQFQDESVVDDSQLPKDRFSAERLKGVDSTLKIQPAELGDSAMYLCASSLSQGRSNQPQHFGDGTRLSIL.

The V and J genes are TRBV28 and TRBJ1-5, with 7 bases aligning to TRBD1. The CDR3 runs 15 residues. The V gene's germline CDR1 is MDHEN and CDR2 SYDVKM. Losses at the gene ends were 3 bases for V and 4 bases for J; bases not matched to a gene: 6. This CDR3 is CASSFQQGFNQPQHF. CDR3 bases: TGTGCCAGCAGTTTCCAACAGGGGTTTAATCAGCCCCAGCATTTT.

This clone was seen once. The chain couples TRBV11-2 to TRBJ1-1; TRBD1 might be the D (6 bases). The germline V gene has CDR1 SGHAT and CDR2 FQNNGV. The CDR3 totals 14 residues. The V end lost 1 base, the J end lost 3 bases, and 9 bases lay between the germline ends. This CDR3 is CASSLVSGDTEAFF. The CDR3 bases are TGTGCCAGCAGCTTAGTTTCAGGGGACACTGAAGCTTTCTTT.

CDR3 region: CASSLVSSYNEQFF. In DNA, the CDR3 is TGTGCCAGCAGCTTAGTCAGCTCCTACAATGAGCAGTTCTTC. The chain joins TRBV7-8 to TRBJ2-1; no definite D call. Trimming pared 1 base from V and 0 bases from J, leaving 4 bases between. The V gene's germline CDR1 is SGHVS and CDR2 FQNEAQ. The CDR3 extends over 14 amino acids.

Worth noting for this clone: Compared with germline, one end of the junction differs, possibly owing to a read error. The chain employs TRBV7-7 and TRBJ2-1, with 8 bases fitting TRBD2. The CDR3 spans 13 residues. Germline V gene lookup returns CDR1 SSHAT and CDR2 FNYEAQ (reference sequence). DNA of the CDR3: TGTGCTAGCAGCCCAACTAGCGGCGGTGAGCAGTTCTTC. As protein: CASSPTSGGEQFF.

The chain couples TRBV7-8 to TRBJ2-5; possible D gene TRBD2, 6 bases. This CDR3 has 15 residues. Trimming removed 3 bases at V and 4 bases at J, with 15 bases between. Germline lookup yields CDR1 SGHVS and CDR2 FQNEAQ. The CDR3: CASSFSEGRRETQYF. CDR3 nucleotide sequence: TGTGCCAGCAGCTTCTCTGAGGGGAGGAGAGAGACCCAGTACTTC. Drawing the rest from reference TRBV7-8 and TRBJ2-5, the complete variable domain is GAGVSQSPRYKVAKRGQDVALRCDPISGHVSLFWYQQALGQGPEFLTYFQNEAQLDKSGLPSDRFFAERPEGSVSTLKIQRTQQEDSAVYLCASSFSEGRRETQYFGPGTRLLVL.

This clone has a single count. The V call is TRBV5-5, the J call TRBJ2-7; 8 bases are a match to TRBD1. Germline V gives CDR1 SGHKS, CDR2 YYEKEE (reference sequence). The CDR3 is made up of 18 amino acids. V trimming: 0 bases; J trimming: 2 bases; junction bases outside the gene matches: 13. In DNA, the CDR3 is TGTGCCAGCAGCTTGGCAGGACAGGGATTAAAGACCCCCTACGAGCAGTACTTC. This gives the protein CASSLAGQGLKTPYEQYF.

V gene TRBV5-1 combines with J gene TRBJ2-7, with D possibly matching TRBD1 (6 bases). The CDR3 spans 15 residues. Germline V gene sequence: CDR1 SGHRS, CDR2 YFSETQ. V lost 4 bases and J lost 0, with 14 bases in between. The CDR3 spells CASSRRQDSSYEQYF. The CDR3 bases are TGCGCCAGCAGCCGTCGACAGGATAGCTCCTACGAGCAGTACTTC.

This chain uses TRBV7-9 with TRBJ2-4; D might be TRBD2 (6 bases). The V gene's germline CDR1 is SEHNR and CDR2 FQNEAQ (reference sequence). The ends were cut back, 0 bases at V and 0 bases at J, with 6 bases in the middle. CDR3 size: 15 residues. The CDR3 DNA reads TGTGCCAGCAGCTTAGCCGGGGGAGCCAAAAACATTCAGTACTTC. Translating it yields CASSLAGGAKNIQYF.

The gene calls are TRBV19 and TRBJ2-7, with a weak D call TRBD1 (5 bases). Looked up from germline, CDR1 is LNHDA and CDR2 is SQIVND (reference sequence). This CDR3 comprises 17 residues. V was shortened by 1 base and J by 1 base, with 17 bases between the two germline ends. The CDR3: CASSIVALTVGSYEQYF. CDR3 sequence (DNA): TGTGCCAGTAGTATAGTCGCGCTGACAGTAGGATCCTACGAGCAGTACTTC.

The chain couples TRBV5-4 to TRBJ2-2, with a weak D call TRBD2 (5 bases). Germline CDR1 SGHNT, CDR2 YYREEE (reference sequence). The CDR3 runs to 15 residues. V dropped 0 bases and J dropped 2 bases, with 8 bases sitting between them. The CDR3 region has the DNA TGTGCCAGCAGCTTGGGACTACCTAACACCGGGGAGCTGTTTTTT. The encoded protein is CASSLGLPNTGELFF.

The chain has TRBV9 and TRBJ2-7; 8 nucleotides match TRBD2. This CDR3 contains 19 residues. V dropped 2 bases and J dropped 3; count of bases not matched to a gene: 19. CDR1 SGDLS and CDR2 YYNGEE come from the germline V gene. CDR3 bases: TGTGCCAGCAGCGTTAACCCCCCGAGGTGGGCGCGGGAGGACTACGAGCAGTACTTC. Encoded protein: CASSVNPPRWAREDYEQYF.

The chain combines TRBV21-1 with TRBJ1-5; no DNA check was done on the table's D call, TRBD1. TRBV21-1 is an annotated pseudogene. The length of the CDR3 is 20 residues. Here the CDR3 DNA reads TGTGCCAGCAGCAAAGCGCTTTCGGGACAGGTAAAACTTAGCAATCAGCCCCAGCATTTT. This codes for CASSKALSGQVKLSNQPQHF.